This is a list of T cell receptor beta chains from one sample in a study of blood T cell repertoires in COVID-19. Sequencing was performed with immunoSEQ multiplex PCR; in TCRdb, only in-frame clones are kept and a portion is missing. The data contain about 160,000 clones, approximately 82% of them singletons. Sequencing was done on a sample of peripheral blood. These receptors were taken from a woman aged 40 to 50 with COVID-19, enrolled during active disease. CDR3s include the opening cysteine and the closing phenylalanine or tryptophan. The order of the fields is CDR3 protein, CDR3 DNA, J gene, clone size, D gene, V gene. The D gene is left open where the match is weak. Clone size is stated in some rows and not others, as once, few, many or a class when expanded.

CDR3aa: CASSFSRLGGELFF
CDR3nt: TGTGCCAGCAGTTTTAGCCGGTTGGGCGGGGAGCTGTTTTTT
j_gene: TRBJ2-2
abundance: -
d_gene: -
v_gene: TRBV27

CDR3aa: CASSQSAIPPGTANTEAFF
CDR3nt: TGCGCCAGCAGTCAATCCGCAATCCCACCCGGGACAGCGAACACTGAAGCTTTCTTT
j_gene: TRBJ1-1
abundance: -
d_gene: TRBD1
v_gene: TRBV23-1

CDR3aa: CASSKTAPNTEAFF
CDR3nt: TGCGCCAGCAGCAAGACAGCGCCTAACACTGAAGCTTTCTTT
j_gene: TRBJ1-1
abundance: once
d_gene: -
v_gene: TRBV4-1

CDR3aa: CASSVEASSEREQFF
CDR3nt: TGTGCCAGCAGCGTAGAGGCTAGCTCCGAGCGTGAGCAGTTCTTC
j_gene: TRBJ2-1
abundance: -
d_gene: -
v_gene: TRBV9

CDR3aa: CASSLQETQYF
CDR3nt: TGTGCCAGCAGCCTCCAAGAGACCCAGTACTTC
j_gene: TRBJ2-5
abundance: -
d_gene: -
v_gene: TRBV7-9

CDR3aa: CSVQGFGNQPQHF
CDR3nt: TGCAGCGTTCAGGGGTTTGGCAATCAGCCCCAGCATTTT
j_gene: TRBJ1-5
abundance: -
d_gene: -
v_gene: TRBV29-1

CDR3aa: CASRRISDGNTIYF
CDR3nt: TGTGCCAGCCGCAGGATATCAGATGGAAACACCATATATTTT
j_gene: TRBJ1-3
abundance: once
d_gene: -
v_gene: TRBV6-5

CDR3aa: CASSLGQGEEQFF
CDR3nt: TGTGCCAGTAGCCTCGGGCAGGGCGAAGAGCAGTTCTTC
j_gene: TRBJ2-1
abundance: once
d_gene: -
v_gene: TRBV19

CDR3aa: CSAWADTQYF
CDR3nt: TGCAGTGCTTGGGCGGATACGCAGTATTTT
j_gene: TRBJ2-3
abundance: -
d_gene: -
v_gene: TRBV20-1

CDR3aa: CASSQVGARKLFF
CDR3nt: TGTGCCAGCAGCCAAGTGGGGGCCAGGAAACTGTTTTTT
j_gene: TRBJ1-4
abundance: -
d_gene: -
v_gene: TRBV3-1/TRBV3-2

CDR3aa: CASSQDVAEALSNEQFF
CDR3nt: TGTGCCAGCAGCCAAGATGTGGCGGAAGCCCTTAGCAATGAGCAGTTCTTC
j_gene: TRBJ2-1
abundance: -
d_gene: -
v_gene: TRBV4-2

CDR3aa: CSAGQGPDTQYF
CDR3nt: TGCAGCGCCGGACAGGGACCAGATACGCAGTATTTT
j_gene: TRBJ2-3
abundance: -
d_gene: TRBD1
v_gene: TRBV29-1

CDR3aa: CASSLGIDRTEAFF
CDR3nt: TGTGCCAGCAGCTTAGGAATTGACAGGACTGAAGCTTTCTTT
j_gene: TRBJ1-1
abundance: -
d_gene: -
v_gene: TRBV11-2

CDR3aa: CASSLSVAGDTDTQYF
CDR3nt: TGCGCCAGCAGCTTGAGTGTAGCGGGGGACACAGATACGCAGTATTTT
j_gene: TRBJ2-3
abundance: once
d_gene: TRBD2
v_gene: TRBV5-1

CDR3aa: CATSSRGLQETQYF
CDR3nt: TGTGCCACCAGCTCTAGGGGACTTCAAGAGACCCAGTACTTC
j_gene: TRBJ2-5
abundance: -
d_gene: -
v_gene: TRBV15

CDR3aa: CASSLEAGQYNEQFF
CDR3nt: TGTGCTAGCAGCTTAGAAGCGGGGCAATACAATGAGCAGTTCTTC
j_gene: TRBJ2-1
abundance: -
d_gene: TRBD2
v_gene: TRBV7-7

CDR3aa: CATSRGREGIGSYNEQFF
CDR3nt: TGTGCCACCAGCAGAGGACGGGAGGGCATTGGCTCCTACAATGAGCAGTTCTTC
j_gene: TRBJ2-1
abundance: -
d_gene: TRBD2
v_gene: TRBV15

CDR3aa: CASKRQGGQSQHF
CDR3nt: TGTGCCAGCAAAAGACAGGGAGGTCAGTCCCAGCATTTT
j_gene: TRBJ1-5
abundance: -
d_gene: TRBD1
v_gene: TRBV12-3/TRBV12-4